This T cell receptor (beta chain) was identified in a study of shared clonotypes between healthy human individuals. This clone turned up a few times. Its antigen is unknown. Healthy HIV-negative adults with no recent acute infections or vaccinations were recruited as donors. Study findings and constraints: Despite large depth, rarefaction showed incomplete sorted-subset sequencing. Represented genetic and exposure-history diversity was restricted by having few donors.

Deletions cut 3 bases from V and 1 base from J, with 12 bases between. From germline, CDR1 is MNHNS and CDR2 SASEGT. The CDR3 consists of 15 residues. The table came from immunoSEQ multiplex PCR; TCRdb's copy has only in-frame clones and leaves some out. The table shows approximately 2.1 million clones, with 85% to 95% occurring only once. The sequence was obtained from a man younger than 30 in good health. Some clones in this sample may be carry-over from other donors' samples. The material sequenced was naive CD4+ T cells from PBMCs. Subset denoted: CD45RA+ positively selected. The rearrangement links TRBV6-1 to TRBJ1-1, with a possible D match to TRBD1 (6 bases). CDR3 in DNA: TGTGCCAGCAGTGAGCAGGGGATAGCGAACACTGAAGCTTTCTTT. The encoded protein is CASSEQGIANTEAFF.